This TCR beta chain was sequenced during a study of T cells in Graves' hyperthyroidism and ophthalmopathy. Trimming shortened V by 7 bases and J by 10 bases, and 16 bases separated the two germline ends. CDR1 and CDR2 (germline): MNHEY, SVGAGI. The CDR3 length is 12 residues. This clonotype turned up a few times. Authors of the study amplified TCR beta CDR3 regions from RNA transcripts. The HTBI primer set served for first-round RT-PCR of the TCR CDR3. TCRdb reanalysed the multiplex PCR reads using MiXCR and keeps one entry per CDR3 protein. The data hold under 400,000 distinct CDR3 sequences, with 15% to 18% observed a single time. Hyperthyroidism in the patients, aged 18 to 65, was newly diagnosed and under 2 months in duration. Thyroid ultrasound and orbital computed tomography, with clinical symptoms and serum thyroxine and TRAb, informed diagnoses.

This clonotype originated in a woman aged 18-30 years with Graves' hyperthyroidism that later progressed to Graves' ophthalmopathy. The chain is built from TRBV6-5 and TRBJ2-5; unclear D gene. The source material was blood. CDR3 protein: CASNNPRSRQYF. The CDR3 DNA sequence: TGTGCCAGCAACAACCCCCGGTCCCGCCAGTACTTC.